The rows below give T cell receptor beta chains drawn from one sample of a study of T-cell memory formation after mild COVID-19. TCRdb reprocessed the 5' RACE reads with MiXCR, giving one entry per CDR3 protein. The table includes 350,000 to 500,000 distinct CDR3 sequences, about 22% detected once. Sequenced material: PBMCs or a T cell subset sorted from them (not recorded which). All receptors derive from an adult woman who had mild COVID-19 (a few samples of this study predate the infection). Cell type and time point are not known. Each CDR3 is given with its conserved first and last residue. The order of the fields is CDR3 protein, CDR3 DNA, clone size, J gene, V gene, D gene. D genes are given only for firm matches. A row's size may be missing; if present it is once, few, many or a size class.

CATSKDRLVYNEQFF,TGTGCCACCAGCAAGGATCGACTTGTATACAATGAGCAGTTCTTC,-,TRBJ2-1,TRBV15,-
CASSLTLAGASNTGELFF,TGTGCCAGCAGCTTAACGCTAGCGGGGGCCTCGAACACCGGGGAGCTGTTTTTT,-,TRBJ2-2,TRBV7-3,TRBD2
CSVKPGQGYEQYF,TGCAGCGTGAAACCGGGACAGGGTTACGAGCAGTACTTC,few,TRBJ2-7,TRBV29-1,TRBD1
CASWEGVYTEAFF,TGTGCCAGCTGGGAGGGGGTGTACACTGAAGCTTTCTTT,few,TRBJ1-1,TRBV6-5,-
CASSGLTGTANYGYTF,TGTGCCAGCAGTGGGCTTACCGGGACAGCTAACTATGGCTACACCTTC,few,TRBJ1-2,TRBV2,TRBD1
CSAPEPDDPSGRTDTQYF,TGCAGTGCCCCAGAACCCGACGACCCTAGCGGGAGAACAGATACGCAGTATTTT,-,TRBJ2-3,TRBV20-1,TRBD2
CATSDPAKADGELFF,TGTGCCACCAGTGATCCGGCCAAAGCGGACGGGGAGCTGTTTTTT,-,TRBJ2-2,TRBV24-1,-
CASVGGRPAGENIQYF,TGTGCCAGCGTAGGCGGGAGGCCCGCCGGGGAAAACATTCAGTACTTC,-,TRBJ2-4,TRBV3-2,-
CASSLVNQGTEAFF,TGCGCCAGCAGCTTGGTTAACCAGGGCACTGAAGCTTTCTTT,few,TRBJ1-1,TRBV5-1,-
CASKDRGAQEEQYF,TGTGCCAGCAAAGATCGGGGGGCGCAGGAGGAGCAGTACTTC,few,TRBJ2-7,TRBV6-5,-
CSVNLRDRAELVTDTQYF,TGCAGCGTGAACCTCCGGGACAGGGCAGAACTAGTCACAGATACGCAGTATTTT,-,TRBJ2-3,TRBV29-1,TRBD1
CASSPDGGRVAFF,TGTGCCAGCTCACCCGATGGGGGCCGGGTAGCTTTCTTT,few,TRBJ1-1,TRBV18,-
CASSLTNLNQPQHF,TGTGCCAGCAGCTTGACAAATCTGAACCAGCCCCAGCATTTT,-,TRBJ1-5,TRBV7-2,-
CASSPPSARDTQYF,TGTGCCAGCTCACCACCATCGGCCCGGGATACCCAGTACTTC,few,TRBJ2-5,TRBV18,-
CATSDFGYEQYF,TGTGCCACCAGTGATTTTGGCTACGAGCAGTACTTC,many,TRBJ2-7,TRBV24-1,-
CASSCGLAGGQTDTQYF,TGTGCCAGCAGCTGCGGACTAGCGGGGGGGCAGACAGATACGCAGTATTTT,few,TRBJ2-3,TRBV7-3,TRBD2
CASTPGDQETQYF,TGCGCCAGCACCCCGGGGGACCAAGAGACCCAGTACTTC,-,TRBJ2-5,TRBV5-1,-
CASSGGLTVNEQFF,TGTGCCAGCAGCGGGGGACTAACAGTCAATGAGCAGTTCTTC,-,TRBJ2-1,TRBV9,TRBD2
CASSQGRGNTGELFF,TGCGCCAGCAGTCAAGGTCGAGGGAACACCGGGGAGCTGTTTTTT,few,TRBJ2-2,TRBV23-1,-
CASSARQGADNEQFF,TGTGCCAGTAGTGCACGACAGGGGGCGGACAATGAGCAGTTCTTC,-,TRBJ2-1,TRBV19,TRBD1
CASSFGTGGTEAFF,TGTGCCAGCAGTTTCGGGACAGGGGGCACTGAAGCTTTCTTT,-,TRBJ1-1,TRBV12-3/TRBV12-4,TRBD1
CATSGVLNTGELFF,TGTGCCACCAGTGGAGTACTCAACACCGGGGAGCTGTTTTTT,few,TRBJ2-2,TRBV24-1,-
CASSYNREAFF,TGTGCCAGCAGTTACAATAGGGAAGCTTTCTTT,few,TRBJ1-1,TRBV6-5,-
CASSWEEDGTQYF,TGTGCCAGCAGCTGGGAGGAAGACGGGACCCAGTACTTC,-,TRBJ2-5,TRBV7-3,-
CASSSWTGRVDGELFF,TGCGCCAGCAGCTCATGGACAGGGCGAGTTGACGGGGAGCTGTTTTTT,-,TRBJ2-2,TRBV5-1,TRBD1
CATSDSPGLPEQFF,TGTGCCACCAGTGATTCGCCGGGACTCCCTGAGCAGTTCTTC,once,TRBJ2-1,TRBV24-1,-
CASSRWGTYEQYF,TGTGCCAGCAGCCGTTGGGGCACCTACGAGCAGTACTTC,few,TRBJ2-7,TRBV14,-
CASSLFRTENTEAFF,TGCGCCAGCAGCTTGTTTAGGACAGAAAACACTGAAGCTTTCTTT,few,TRBJ1-1,TRBV5-1,-
CASSKGTAYEQYF,TGTGCCAGCAGCAAGGGGACAGCTTACGAGCAGTACTTC,-,TRBJ2-7,TRBV6-5,TRBD1
CASSFGQGYAFF,TGCGCCAGCAGCTTCGGACAGGGGTATGCTTTCTTT,-,TRBJ1-1,TRBV5-1,TRBD1
CASSLLTADTQYF,TGTGCCAGCAGCTTACTTACCGCAGATACGCAGTATTTT,many,TRBJ2-3,TRBV7-9,-
CASSDTSGGGSYNEQFF,TGCGCCAGCAGCGACACTAGCGGGGGGGGCTCCTACAATGAGCAGTTCTTC,-,TRBJ2-1,TRBV5-1,TRBD2
CASRLGTGVAKNIQYF,TGTGCCAGCAGACTCGGGACAGGGGTAGCCAAAAACATTCAGTACTTC,-,TRBJ2-4,TRBV5-4,TRBD1
CSARATGPEAFF,TGCAGTGCTAGAGCTACAGGGCCTGAAGCTTTCTTT,few,TRBJ1-1,TRBV20-1,-
CASSLAPGGSEQFF,TGTGCCAGCAGCTTAGCCCCTGGCGGAAGCGAGCAGTTCTTC,few,TRBJ2-1,TRBV7-9,-
CASSPQLAITDTQYF,TGTGCCAGTAGTCCTCAACTAGCGATCACAGATACGCAGTATTTT,few,TRBJ2-3,TRBV19,TRBD2
CASSSQQGDQPQHF,TGTGCCAGCAGTTCCCAACAGGGAGATCAGCCCCAGCATTTT,many,TRBJ1-5,TRBV12-3/TRBV12-4,-
CATIPRGATDTQYF,TGTGCCACCATACCCCGGGGCGCCACAGATACGCAGTATTTT,-,TRBJ2-3,TRBV19,-
CASSQEGARGYTF,TGTGCCAGCAGCCAAGAGGGGGCGCGGGGCTACACCTTC,few,TRBJ1-2,TRBV6-6,TRBD1
CASSYLPTTGTGAEQYF,TGTGCCAGCAGTTACCTACCTACCACAGGGACGGGTGCCGAGCAGTACTTC,few,TRBJ2-7,TRBV2,-
CASSYTGGVNEKLFF,TGTGCCAGCAGTTATACAGGGGGGGTTAATGAAAAACTGTTTTTT,-,TRBJ1-4,TRBV27,TRBD1
CASSPLTGFKHEQYF,TGTGCCAGCTCACCACTGACAGGGTTTAAACACGAGCAGTACTTC,-,TRBJ2-7,TRBV18,TRBD1
CASSFSFSTDTQYF,TGTGCCAGCAGTTTTTCCTTTAGCACAGATACGCAGTATTTT,-,TRBJ2-3,TRBV12-3/TRBV12-4,-
CASSLAGGPYYNEQFF,TGTGCCAGCAGCTTAGCGGGAGGCCCGTACTACAATGAGCAGTTCTTC,few,TRBJ2-1,TRBV7-2,-
CASSLTAFGGAGTDTQYF,TGTGCCAGCAGCTTAACGGCGTTCGGGGGGGCCGGCACAGATACGCAGTATTTT,-,TRBJ2-3,TRBV7-6,TRBD2
CASSLGEFLDEQYF,TGTGCCAGCAGCTTGGGGGAGTTCCTCGACGAGCAGTACTTC,-,TRBJ2-7,TRBV5-5,-
CATSRQERLEKLFF,TGTGCCACCAGCAGACAGGAGCGGCTTGAAAAACTGTTTTTT,-,TRBJ1-4,TRBV15,-
CSARGLAGVADTQYF,TGCAGTGCTAGAGGACTAGCGGGAGTAGCAGATACGCAGTATTTT,few,TRBJ2-3,TRBV20-1,TRBD2
CASSQASNYGYTF,TGTGCCAGCAGCCAAGCGTCTAACTATGGCTACACCTTC,-,TRBJ1-2,TRBV3-1,-
CAWRGKEGRSTEAFF,TGTGCCTGGAGAGGGAAGGAAGGGCGGTCCACTGAAGCTTTCTTT,few,TRBJ1-1,TRBV30,-
CASNTGRVVNTGELFF,TGTGCCAGCAACACAGGGAGGGTGGTGAACACCGGGGAGCTGTTTTTT,-,TRBJ2-2,TRBV6-5,-
CASTLGKSHYNEQFF,TGTGCCAGCACCCTCGGAAAGAGTCACTACAATGAGCAGTTCTTC,few,TRBJ2-1,TRBV12-3/TRBV12-4,-
CASSRRDRGYYEQYF,TGTGCCAGCAGCCGCCGGGACAGGGGGTATTACGAGCAGTACTTC,few,TRBJ2-7,TRBV7-9,TRBD1
CAISESGVTNEKLFF,TGTGCCATCAGTGAGTCTGGGGTGACTAATGAAAAACTGTTTTTT,once,TRBJ1-4,TRBV10-3,-
CASSSAGANTEAFF,TGCGCCAGCAGCTCTGCCGGGGCGAACACTGAAGCTTTCTTT,few,TRBJ1-1,TRBV5-1,-
CASSPQGGSEAFF,TGTGCCAGCAGTCCTCAGGGAGGCTCTGAAGCTTTCTTT,-,TRBJ1-1,TRBV27,-
CASSHRDRGYNEQFF,TGTGCCAGCAGTCACCGGGACAGGGGTTACAATGAGCAGTTCTTC,few,TRBJ2-1,TRBV12-3/TRBV12-4,TRBD1